This TCR beta chain derives from a study of T cells in Graves' hyperthyroidism and ophthalmopathy. Authors of the study amplified TCR beta CDR3 regions from RNA transcripts. RT-PCR in the first round (using the HTBI primer set) targeted the TCR CDR3. Using its own MiXCR run on the multiplex PCR reads, TCRdb lists one record per CDR3 protein. The table records hundreds of thousands of distinct CDR3 sequences, approximately 25% of them present only once. Uncontrolled infection, other autoimmune disease, pregnancy or lactation disqualified patients from enrolment. PBMCs stemmed from around 10 ml fresh peripheral blood. On this clonotype: One junction end disagrees with the germline gene, perhaps due to a read error.

The CDR3 contains 15 residues. CDR1 is SGHRS, CDR2 YFSETQ, per germline. The sample taken for sequencing was blood. The sequence derives from a man aged 45 to 65 with Graves' hyperthyroidism. The chain couples TRBV5-1 to TRBJ2-2; D unresolved. CDR3 DNA: TGTGCCGGCAGCTTGGTGTTCAAGAACACCGGGGAGCTGTTTTTT. It specifies CAGSLVFKNTGELFF.